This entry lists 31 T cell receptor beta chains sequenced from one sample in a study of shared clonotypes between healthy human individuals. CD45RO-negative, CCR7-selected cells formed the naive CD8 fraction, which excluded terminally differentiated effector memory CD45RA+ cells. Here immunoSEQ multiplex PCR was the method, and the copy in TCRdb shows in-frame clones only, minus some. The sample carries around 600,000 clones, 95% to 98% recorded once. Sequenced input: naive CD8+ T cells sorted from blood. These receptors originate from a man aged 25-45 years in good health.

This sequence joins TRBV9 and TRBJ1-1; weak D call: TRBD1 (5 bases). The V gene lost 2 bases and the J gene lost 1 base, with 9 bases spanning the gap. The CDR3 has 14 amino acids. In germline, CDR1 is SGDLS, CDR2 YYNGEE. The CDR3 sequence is CASSVRAGNTEAFF. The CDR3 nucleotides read TGTGCCAGCAGCGTCAGGGCTGGGAACACTGAAGCTTTCTTT.

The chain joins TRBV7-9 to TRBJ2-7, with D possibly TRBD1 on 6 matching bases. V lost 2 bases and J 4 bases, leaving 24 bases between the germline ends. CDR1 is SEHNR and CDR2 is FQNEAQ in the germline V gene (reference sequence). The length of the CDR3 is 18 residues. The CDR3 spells CASSLFRGGDRPSYEQYF. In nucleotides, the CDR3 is TGTGCCAGCAGCTTATTTCGTGGTGGCGACAGGCCGTCTTACGAGCAGTACTTC. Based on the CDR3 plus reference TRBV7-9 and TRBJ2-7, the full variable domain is DTGVSQNPRHKITKRGQNVTFRCDPISEHNRLYWYRQTLGQGPEFLTYFQNEAQLEKSRLLSDRFSAERPKGSFSTLEIQRTEQGDSAMYLCASSLFRGGDRPSYEQYFGPGTRLTVT.

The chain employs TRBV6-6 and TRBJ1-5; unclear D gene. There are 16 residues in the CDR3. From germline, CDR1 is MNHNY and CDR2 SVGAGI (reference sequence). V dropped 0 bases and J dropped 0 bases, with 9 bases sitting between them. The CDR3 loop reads CASSYSIQISNQPQHF. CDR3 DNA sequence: TGTGCCAGCAGTTACTCGATCCAGATTAGCAATCAGCCCCAGCATTTT.

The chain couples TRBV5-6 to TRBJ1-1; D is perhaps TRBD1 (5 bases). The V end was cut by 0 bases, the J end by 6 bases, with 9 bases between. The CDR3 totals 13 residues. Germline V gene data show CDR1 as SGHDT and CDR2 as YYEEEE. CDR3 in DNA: TGTGCCAGCAGCTTGGAAGGGGCGGCTGAAGCTTTCTTT. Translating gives CASSLEGAAEAFF.

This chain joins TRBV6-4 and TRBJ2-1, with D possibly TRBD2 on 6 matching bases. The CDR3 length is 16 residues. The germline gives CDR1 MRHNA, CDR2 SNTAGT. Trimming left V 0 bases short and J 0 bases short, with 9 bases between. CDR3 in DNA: TGTGCCAGCAGTGACTCGGAGGGGTTCTCCTACAATGAGCAGTTCTTC. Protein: CASSDSEGFSYNEQFF.

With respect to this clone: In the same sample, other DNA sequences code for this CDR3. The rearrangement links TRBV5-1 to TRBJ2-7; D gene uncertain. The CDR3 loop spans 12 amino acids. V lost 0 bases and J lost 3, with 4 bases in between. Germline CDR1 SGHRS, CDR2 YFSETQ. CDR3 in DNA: TGCGCCAGCAGCTTGGAGGGCTACGAGCAGTACTTC. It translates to CASSLEGYEQYF.

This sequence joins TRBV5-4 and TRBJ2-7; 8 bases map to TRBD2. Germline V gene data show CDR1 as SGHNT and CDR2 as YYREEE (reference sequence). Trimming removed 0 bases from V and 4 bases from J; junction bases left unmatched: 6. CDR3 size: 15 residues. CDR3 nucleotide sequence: TGTGCCAGCAGCTTGGTAACTAGCGGATTATACGAGCAGTACTTC. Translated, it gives CASSLVTSGLYEQYF.

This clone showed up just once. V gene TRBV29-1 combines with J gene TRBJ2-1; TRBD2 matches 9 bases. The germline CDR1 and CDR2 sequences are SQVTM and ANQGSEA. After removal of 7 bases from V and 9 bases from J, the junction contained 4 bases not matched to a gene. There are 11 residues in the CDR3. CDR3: CSGLAGIEQFF. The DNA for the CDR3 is TGCAGCGGTCTAGCGGGAATTGAGCAGTTCTTC.

CDR3 region: CASSQGPGRNQPQHF. CDR3 bases: TGCGCCAGCAGCCAAGGTCCAGGGAGAAATCAGCCCCAGCATTTT. J is TRBJ1-5 and V is TRBV4-1, with a weak D call TRBD1 (5 bases). Trimming stripped 1 base from V and 4 bases from J, with 11 bases between. Germline loops: CDR1 MGHRA, CDR2 YSYEKL. The CDR3 runs to 15 residues.

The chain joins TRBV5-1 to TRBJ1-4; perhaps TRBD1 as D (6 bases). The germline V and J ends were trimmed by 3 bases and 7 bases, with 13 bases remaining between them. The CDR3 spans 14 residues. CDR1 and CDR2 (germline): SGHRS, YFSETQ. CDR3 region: CASSSTGVGEKLFF. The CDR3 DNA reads TGCGCCAGCAGCTCGACAGGTGTGGGTGAAAAACTGTTTTTT.

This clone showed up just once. Here the CDR3 DNA reads TGTGCCAGCAGCTCCGACGGAAACACCATATATTTT. This translates into CASSSDGNTIYF. J is TRBJ1-3 and V is TRBV5-5; D not certain. CDR3 size: 12 residues. Germline CDR1 is SGHKS and CDR2 is YYEKEE (reference sequence). V dropped 3 bases and J dropped 4 bases, with 5 bases sitting between them. Filled out from reference TRBV5-5 and TRBJ1-3, the complete variable domain reads DAGVTQSPTHLIKTRGQQVTLRCSPISGHKSVSWYQQVLGQGPQFIFQYYEKEERGRGNFPDRFSARQFPNYSSELNVNALLLGDSALYLCASSSDGNTIYFGEGSWLTVV.

In DNA, the CDR3 is TGCGCCAGCAGCCGAGGGGGAAATGAGCAGTTCTTC. It yields the protein CASSRGGNEQFF. The chain links TRBV4-3 to TRBJ2-1; weak D call: TRBD1 (6 bases). The germline V and J ends were trimmed by 4 bases and 7 bases, with 8 bases remaining between them. This CDR3 contains 12 residues. The germline V gene encodes CDR1 LGHNA and CDR2 YSLEER.

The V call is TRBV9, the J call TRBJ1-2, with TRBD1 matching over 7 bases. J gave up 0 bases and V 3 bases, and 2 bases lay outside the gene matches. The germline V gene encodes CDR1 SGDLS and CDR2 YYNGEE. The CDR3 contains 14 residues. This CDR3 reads CASSAGQTNYGYTF. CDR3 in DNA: TGTGCCAGCAGCGCGGGACAGACTAACTATGGCTACACCTTC.

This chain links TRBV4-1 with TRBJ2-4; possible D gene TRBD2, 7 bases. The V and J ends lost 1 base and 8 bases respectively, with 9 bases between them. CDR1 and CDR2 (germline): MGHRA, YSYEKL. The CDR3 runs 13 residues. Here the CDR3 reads CASSQGEGDIQYF. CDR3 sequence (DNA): TGCGCCAGCAGCCAAGGGGAGGGGGACATTCAGTACTTC.

In nucleotides, the CDR3 is TGTGCCAGTAGTATGAGTAGCGGGAGATTTTCCCCCTATGAGCAGTTCTTC. Amino acid sequence: CASSMSSGRFSPYEQFF. The chain has TRBV19 and TRBJ2-1, with TRBD2 matching over 9 bases. CDR1 is LNHDA, CDR2 SQIVND, per germline (reference sequence). Trimming cost V 3 bases and J 8 bases; bases outside gene matches: 14. The CDR3 has 17 residues.

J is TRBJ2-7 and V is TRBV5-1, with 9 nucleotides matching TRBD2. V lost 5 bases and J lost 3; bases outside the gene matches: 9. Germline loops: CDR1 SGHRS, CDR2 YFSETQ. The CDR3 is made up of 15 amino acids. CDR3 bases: TGCGCCAGCAGTCAGACTAGCGGCACTTTCTACGAGCAGTACTTC. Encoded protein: CASSQTSGTFYEQYF.

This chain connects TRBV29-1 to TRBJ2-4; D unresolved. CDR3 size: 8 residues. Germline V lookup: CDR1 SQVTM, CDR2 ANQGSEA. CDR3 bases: TGCAGGATAAACATTCAGTACTTC. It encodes CRINIQYF.

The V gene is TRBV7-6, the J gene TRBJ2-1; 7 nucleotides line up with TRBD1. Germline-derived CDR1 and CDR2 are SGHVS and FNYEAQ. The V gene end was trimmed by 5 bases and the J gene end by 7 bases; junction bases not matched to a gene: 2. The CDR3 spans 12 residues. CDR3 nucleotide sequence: TGTGCCAGCAGCCGACAGGGAAATGAGCAGTTCTTC. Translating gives CASSRQGNEQFF.

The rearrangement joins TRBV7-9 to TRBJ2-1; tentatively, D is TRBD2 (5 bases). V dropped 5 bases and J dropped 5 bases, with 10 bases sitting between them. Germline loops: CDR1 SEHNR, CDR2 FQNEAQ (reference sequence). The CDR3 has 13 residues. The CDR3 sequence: CASSIGRDNEQFF. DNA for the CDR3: TGTGCCAGCAGCATCGGGCGGGACAATGAGCAGTTCTTC.

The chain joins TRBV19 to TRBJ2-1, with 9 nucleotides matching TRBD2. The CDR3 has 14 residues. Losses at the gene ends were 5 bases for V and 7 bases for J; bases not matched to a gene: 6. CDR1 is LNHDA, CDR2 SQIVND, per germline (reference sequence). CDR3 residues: CASSLSGSLNEQFF. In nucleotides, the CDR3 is TGTGCCAGTAGTCTTAGCGGGAGTTTGAATGAGCAGTTCTTC.

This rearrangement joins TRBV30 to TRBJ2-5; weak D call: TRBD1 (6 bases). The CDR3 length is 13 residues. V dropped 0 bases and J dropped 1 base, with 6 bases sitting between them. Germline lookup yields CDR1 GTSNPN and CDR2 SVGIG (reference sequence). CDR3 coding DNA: TGTGCCTGGAGTGTACAGGGCCAAGAGACCCAGTACTTC. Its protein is CAWSVQGQETQYF.

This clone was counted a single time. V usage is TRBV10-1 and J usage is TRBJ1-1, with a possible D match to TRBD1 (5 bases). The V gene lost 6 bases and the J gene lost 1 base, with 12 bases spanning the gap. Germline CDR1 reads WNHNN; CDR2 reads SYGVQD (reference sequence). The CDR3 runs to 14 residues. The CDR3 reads CASRRDSWNTEAFF. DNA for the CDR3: TGCGCCAGCAGGCGGGACTCCTGGAACACTGAAGCTTTCTTT.

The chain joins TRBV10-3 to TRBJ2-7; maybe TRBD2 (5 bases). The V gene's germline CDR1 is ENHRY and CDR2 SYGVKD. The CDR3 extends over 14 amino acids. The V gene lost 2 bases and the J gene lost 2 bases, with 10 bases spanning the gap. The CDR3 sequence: CAISEGGSAYEQYF. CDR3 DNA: TGTGCCATCAGTGAGGGCGGGTCTGCCTACGAGCAGTACTTC.

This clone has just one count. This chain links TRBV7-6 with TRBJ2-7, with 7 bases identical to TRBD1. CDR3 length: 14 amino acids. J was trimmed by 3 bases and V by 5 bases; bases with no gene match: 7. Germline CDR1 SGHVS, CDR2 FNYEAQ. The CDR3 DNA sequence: TGTGCCAGCAGCCCCGGGACAGCCCTCTACGAGCAGTACTTC. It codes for CASSPGTALYEQYF.

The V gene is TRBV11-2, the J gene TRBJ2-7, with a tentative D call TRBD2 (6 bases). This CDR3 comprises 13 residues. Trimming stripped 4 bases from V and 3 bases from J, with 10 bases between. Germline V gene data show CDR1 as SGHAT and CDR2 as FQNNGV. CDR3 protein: CASSSGVLYEQYF. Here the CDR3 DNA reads TGTGCCAGCAGCTCGGGAGTCCTCTACGAGCAGTACTTC.

CDR3 in amino acids: CASSQGSSGRTRAPTDTQYF. The CDR3 nucleotides read TGCGCCAGCAGCCAGGGGTCCAGCGGGAGAACCAGGGCCCCCACAGATACGCAGTATTTT. The genes are TRBV5-1 and TRBJ2-3, with 8 bases matching TRBD2. This CDR3 has 20 residues. Germline V lookup: CDR1 SGHRS, CDR2 YFSETQ. V was pared by 4 bases and J by 2 bases, with 21 bases of the junction left unmatched.

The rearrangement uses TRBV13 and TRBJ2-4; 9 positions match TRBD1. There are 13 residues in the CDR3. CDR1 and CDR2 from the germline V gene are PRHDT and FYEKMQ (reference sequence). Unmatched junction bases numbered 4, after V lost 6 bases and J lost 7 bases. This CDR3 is CASSGTGTNIQYF. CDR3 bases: TGTGCCAGCAGTGGGACAGGGACGAACATTCAGTACTTC.

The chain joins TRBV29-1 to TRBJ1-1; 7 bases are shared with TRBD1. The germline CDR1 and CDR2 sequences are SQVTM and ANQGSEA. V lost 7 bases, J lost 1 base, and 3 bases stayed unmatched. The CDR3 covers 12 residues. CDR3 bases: TGCAGCGCGCAGGGGGGGAACACTGAAGCTTTCTTT. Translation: CSAQGGNTEAFF. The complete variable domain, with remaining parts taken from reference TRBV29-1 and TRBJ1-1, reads SAVISQKPSRDICQRGTSLTIQCQVDSQVTMMFWYRQQPGQSLTLIATANQGSEATYESGFVIDKFPISRPNLTFSTLTVSNMSPEDSSIYLCSAQGGNTEAFFGQGTRLTVV.

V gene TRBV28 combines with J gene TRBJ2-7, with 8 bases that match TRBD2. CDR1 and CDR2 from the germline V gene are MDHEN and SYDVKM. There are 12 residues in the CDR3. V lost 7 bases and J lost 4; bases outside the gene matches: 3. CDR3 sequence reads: CASKAGAYEQYF. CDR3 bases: TGTGCCAGCAAAGCGGGAGCGTACGAGCAGTACTTC.

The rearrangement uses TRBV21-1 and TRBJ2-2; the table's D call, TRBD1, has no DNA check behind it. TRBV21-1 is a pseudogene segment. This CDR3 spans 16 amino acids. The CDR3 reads CASSILCRGFTGELFF. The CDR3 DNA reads TGTGCCAGCAGTATCCTTTGCAGGGGTTTCACCGGGGAGCTGTTTTTT.

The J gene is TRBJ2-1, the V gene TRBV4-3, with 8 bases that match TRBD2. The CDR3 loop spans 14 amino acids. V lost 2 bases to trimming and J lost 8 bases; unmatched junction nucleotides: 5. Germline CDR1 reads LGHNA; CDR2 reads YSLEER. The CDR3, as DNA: TGCGCCAGCAGCCAACAGACTAGCGTGCATGAGCAGTTCTTC. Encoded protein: CASSQQTSVHEQFF.